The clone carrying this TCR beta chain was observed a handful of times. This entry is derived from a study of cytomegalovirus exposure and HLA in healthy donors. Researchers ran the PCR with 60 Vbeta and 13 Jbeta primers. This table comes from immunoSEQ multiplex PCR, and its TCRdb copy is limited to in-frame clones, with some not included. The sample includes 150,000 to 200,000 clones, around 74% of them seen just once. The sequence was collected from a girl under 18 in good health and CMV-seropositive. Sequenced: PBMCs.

The CDR3 is CASSIRGGGDTDTQYF. CDR3 in DNA: TGTGCCAGTAGTATAAGGGGCGGGGGTGACACAGATACGCAGTATTTT. The V call is TRBV19, the J call TRBJ2-3; 7 bases line up with TRBD2. CDR1 is LNHDA, CDR2 SQIVND, per germline (reference sequence). Losses at the gene ends were 2 bases for V and 2 bases for J; bases not matched to a gene: 7. This CDR3 comprises 16 residues.